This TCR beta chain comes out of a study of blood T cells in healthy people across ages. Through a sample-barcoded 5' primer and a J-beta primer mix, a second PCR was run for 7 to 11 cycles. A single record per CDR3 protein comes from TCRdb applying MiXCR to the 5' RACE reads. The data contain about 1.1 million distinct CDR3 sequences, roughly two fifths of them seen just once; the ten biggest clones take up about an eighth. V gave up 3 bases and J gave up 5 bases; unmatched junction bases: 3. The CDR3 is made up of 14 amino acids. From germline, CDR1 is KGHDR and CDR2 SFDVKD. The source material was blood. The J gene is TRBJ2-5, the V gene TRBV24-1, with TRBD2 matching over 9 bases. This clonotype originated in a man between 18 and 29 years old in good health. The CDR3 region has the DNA TGTGCCACCAGTGATGCGGGGGGGTTGGAGACCCAGTACTTC. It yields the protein CATSDAGGLETQYF.